This T cell receptor beta chain was sequenced in a study of cytomegalovirus exposure and HLA in healthy donors. PCR used 60 Vbeta primers and 13 Jbeta primers. TCRdb's copy holds only in-frame clones and misses some; the assay was immunoSEQ multiplex PCR. The sample shows 160,000 or so clones, around four fifths of them seen only once. CDR3 size: 13 residues. Trimming removed 2 bases at V and 4 bases at J, with 9 bases between. Germline CDR1 is SGHRS and CDR2 is YFSETQ. The receptor was derived from a man between 18 and 35 years old in good health and CMV-seronegative. Sequenced: PBMCs. The V and J genes are TRBV5-1 and TRBJ1-2, with no clear D. The CDR3 region is CASSFDPGYGYTF. In DNA, the CDR3 is TGCGCCAGCAGCTTCGATCCCGGCTATGGCTACACCTTC.